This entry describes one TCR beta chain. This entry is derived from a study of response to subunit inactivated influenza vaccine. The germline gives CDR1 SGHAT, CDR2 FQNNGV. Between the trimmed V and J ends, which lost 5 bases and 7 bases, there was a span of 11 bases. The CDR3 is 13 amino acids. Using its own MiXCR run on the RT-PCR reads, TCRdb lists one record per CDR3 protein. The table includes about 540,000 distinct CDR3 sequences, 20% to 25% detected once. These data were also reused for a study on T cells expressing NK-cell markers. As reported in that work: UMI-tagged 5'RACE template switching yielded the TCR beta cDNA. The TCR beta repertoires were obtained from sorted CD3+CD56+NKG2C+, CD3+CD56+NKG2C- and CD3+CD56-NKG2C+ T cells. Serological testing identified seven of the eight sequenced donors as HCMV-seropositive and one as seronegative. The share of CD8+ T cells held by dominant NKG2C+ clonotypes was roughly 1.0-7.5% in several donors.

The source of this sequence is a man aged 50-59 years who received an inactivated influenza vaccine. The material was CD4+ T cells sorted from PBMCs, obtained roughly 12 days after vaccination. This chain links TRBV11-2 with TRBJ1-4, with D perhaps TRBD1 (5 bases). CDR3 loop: CASSRGESEKLFF. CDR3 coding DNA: TGTGCCAGCAGCAGGGGAGAAAGTGAAAAACTGTTTTTT.